This T cell receptor (beta chain) was found in a study of CD8 T cells in Susac syndrome. With random hexamers, about 0.45 to 1 ug RNA was reverse transcribed. TCRdb re-called the immunoSEQ multiplex PCR reads through MiXCR, storing one row per CDR3 protein. The sample has approximately 230,000 distinct CDR3 sequences; roughly 95% are singletons. The germline V gene has CDR1 GTSNPN and CDR2 SVGIG (reference sequence). The CDR3 runs 19 residues. J lost 0 bases, V lost 3 bases, and 12 bases had no gene match. Specimen: CD4+ T cells from PBMCs. The rearrangement uses TRBV30 and TRBJ2-6; 9 bases are a match to TRBD1. The receptor comes from a human donor with multiple sclerosis. CDR3 sequence reads: CAWSTIRGQGSSGANVLTF. The CDR3 bases are TGTGCCTGGAGCACGATCCGGGGACAGGGTTCCTCTGGGGCCAACGTCCTGACTTTC.